These 5 T cell receptor beta chains share one sample of origin, sequenced in a study of T cell responses to AZD1222 COVID-19 vaccine. TCRdb's copy holds only in-frame clones and misses some; the assay was immunoSEQ multiplex PCR. The sample yields 150,000 to 200,000 clones, about 92% seen once. The specimen comprised peripheral blood, sampled on day 0 of AZD1222 vaccination. These receptors all come from an adult in good health.

This chain connects TRBV7-9 to TRBJ1-4; D is undetermined. Germline loops: CDR1 SEHNR, CDR2 FQNEAQ (reference sequence). The CDR3 sequence is 15 residues long. V was clipped by 1 base and J by 4 bases, with 10 bases between them. CDR3 loop: CASSLGEEGNEKLFF. The CDR3 coding sequence is TGTGCCAGCAGCTTAGGAGAAGAGGGTAATGAAAAACTGTTTTTT.

On this clone itself: This CDR3 is also generated by other DNA sequences in the sample. V and J are TRBV12-3 or TRBV12-4 and TRBJ1-1, with D unclear. There are 11 residues in the CDR3. Trimming cost V 3 bases and J 8 bases, with 7 bases left between them. The CDR3 nucleotides are TGTGCCAGCAGTTTGGCCAGGGAAGCTTTCTTT. Translation: CASSLAREAFF.

This clone was recorded only once. This rearrangement joins TRBV15 to TRBJ2-7; D unclear. Deletions cut 1 base from V and 2 bases from J, with 6 bases between. The CDR3 contains 13 residues. The germline CDR1 and CDR2 sequences are LNHNV and YYDKDF (reference sequence). The CDR3 sequence: CATSRGPTYEQYF. CDR3 bases: TGTGCCACCAGCAGAGGGCCCACCTACGAGCAGTACTTC. Combining the CDR3 with reference TRBV15 and TRBJ2-7 gives the whole variable domain DAMVIQNPRYQVTQFGKPVTLSCSQTLNHNVMYWYQQKSSQAPKLLFHYYDKDFNNEADTPDNFQSRRPNTSFCFLDIRSPGLGDTAMYLCATSRGPTYEQYFGPGTRLTVT.

V is TRBV5-1 and J is TRBJ2-3; D is possibly TRBD2 (6 bases). The CDR3 covers 16 residues. V was trimmed by 3 bases and J by 0 bases, leaving 14 bases between them. Germline V gives CDR1 SGHRS, CDR2 YFSETQ. The CDR3, as DNA: TGCGCCAGCAGCTCTCATAGCGGTGCTAGCACAGATACGCAGTATTTT. Protein sequence: CASSSHSGASTDTQYF. Looking up the rest from reference TRBV5-1 and TRBJ2-3 gives the full variable domain: KAGVTQTPRYLIKTRGQQVTLSCSPISGHRSVSWYQQTPGQGLQFLFEYFSETQRNKGNFPGRFSGRQFSNSRSEMNVSTLELGDSALYLCASSSHSGASTDTQYFGPGTRLTVL.

The chain recombines TRBV9 with TRBJ1-6; D is undetermined. V lost 4 bases and J lost 0, with 17 bases in between. The germline gives CDR1 SGDLS, CDR2 YYNGEE. The CDR3 loop spans 18 amino acids. The CDR3 protein is CASSLVPLEGSYNSPLHF. CDR3 coding DNA: TGTGCCAGCAGCCTGGTTCCCCTGGAAGGCTCCTATAATTCACCCCTCCACTTT.